Listed here are 29 T cell receptor beta chains from one sample, sequenced in a study of T cell repertoires in cytomegalovirus infection. These receptors have no identified antigens. Each CDR3 protein is one row after TCRdb ran MiXCR on the reads. The sample has about 100,000 distinct CDR3 sequences, roughly 29% seen once. The source material was CD8+ T cells from cultured PBMCs, sampled from culture after CMV antigen stimulation. The origin of the receptors is a human donor in good health (CMV status not recorded). Some clones in this sample may be carry-over from other donors' samples.

This chain uses TRBV4-2 with TRBJ1-1; 7 positions agree with TRBD1. This CDR3 has 13 amino acids. The germline CDR1 and CDR2 sequences are LGHNA and YNFKEQ. J lost 8 bases, V lost 7 bases, and 10 bases had no gene match. This CDR3 is CASTDRVGEEAFF. The DNA of the CDR3 is TGTGCCAGCACCGACAGGGTAGGGGAGGAAGCTTTCTTT.

This clonotype was observed many times. The V call is TRBV9, the J call TRBJ1-1, with 8 bases identical to TRBD1. J gave up 7 bases and V 1 base, and 15 bases lay outside the gene matches. The length of the CDR3 is 17 residues. The germline CDR1 and CDR2 sequences are SGDLS and YYNGEE. The CDR3 sequence is CASSVSGQGAAMGEAFF. DNA for the CDR3: TGTGCCAGCAGCGTAAGTGGGCAGGGGGCCGCGATGGGTGAAGCTTTCTTT.

The J gene is TRBJ2-7, the V gene TRBV11-3, with 8 nucleotides matching TRBD1. This CDR3 is 16 amino acids long. Germline trimming cut 5 bases from V and 0 bases from J; bases unmatched to any gene: 9. Germline CDR1 and CDR2: SGHNT and YENEEA. CDR3 residues: CASSPTTGASSYEQYF. The CDR3 coding sequence is TGTGCCAGCAGCCCTACGACAGGGGCGAGCTCCTACGAGCAGTACTTC.

CDR3 coding DNA: TGTGCCAGCAGCGTAGCAGGAGGGGTTTCCTACAATGAGCAGTTCTTC. It yields the protein CASSVAGGVSYNEQFF. This rearrangement joins TRBV9 to TRBJ2-1; D may be TRBD2 (6 bases). Deletions cut 0 bases from V and 1 base from J, with 11 bases between. This CDR3 is 16 amino acids long. Germline assignment: CDR1 SGDLS and CDR2 YYNGEE.

This clonotype has a single count. The rearrangement joins TRBV11-2 to TRBJ2-1; D is unresolved. This CDR3 comprises 14 residues. Per germline, CDR1 SGHAT and CDR2 FQNNGV. V shed 5 bases and J shed 1 base, with 9 bases lying between them. CDR3 loop: CASSLRQSYNEQFF. The CDR3 DNA sequence: TGTGCCAGCAGCCTCCGGCAGTCCTACAATGAGCAGTTCTTC.

This clonotype was seen a few times. The CDR3, as DNA: TGTGCCGGTTCCCTCGGGGGTTCTGGAAACACCATATATTTT. Its translation is CAGSLGGSGNTIYF. The chain is built from TRBV12-3 or TRBV12-4 and TRBJ1-3, with D possibly being TRBD1 (5 bases). V was trimmed by 11 bases and J by 1 base, leaving 15 bases between them. The CDR3 runs to 14 residues.

This clonotype has a count of ten or more. The rearrangement uses TRBV7-2 and TRBJ2-7; D may correspond to TRBD1 or TRBD2 (5 bases each). CDR3 length: 14 residues. Germline values: CDR1 SGHTA, CDR2 FQGNSA. Trimming took 1 base from V and 3 from J, leaving 10 bases between them. The CDR3 nucleotides read TGTGCCAGCAGCTTAGGGGGACCAAACTACGAGCAGTACTTC. Translation gives CASSLGGPNYEQYF. The full variable domain, in which reference TRBV7-2 and TRBJ2-7 provide the parts outside the CDR3, is GAGVSQSPSNKVTEKGKDVELRCDPISGHTALYWYRQSLGQGLEFLIYFQGNSAPDKSGLPSDRFSAERTGGSVSTLTIQRTQQEDSAVYLCASSLGGPNYEQYFGPGTRLTVT.

The sample holds many counts of this clonotype. This rearrangement joins TRBV12-3 or TRBV12-4 to TRBJ2-2; D is possibly TRBD1 or TRBD2 (5 bases each). The CDR3 is made up of 16 amino acids. The V end was cut by 6 bases, the J end by 6 bases, with 20 bases between. The DNA of the CDR3 is TGTGCCAGCAGCACTATTTCGGGGCCGTTGCCCGGGGAGCTGTTTTTT. This translates into CASSTISGPLPGELFF.

CDR3 bases: TGTGCCAGCAGCTCAACAGGAGAGACCCAGTACTTC. It encodes CASSSTGETQYF. The chain is built from TRBV7-9 and TRBJ2-5; maybe TRBD1 (5 bases). The length of the CDR3 is 12 residues. Germline V gene data show CDR1 as SEHNR and CDR2 as FQNEAQ (reference sequence). Deletions cut 4 bases from V and 4 bases from J, with 7 bases between.

This clonotype was observed a few times. The chain is built from TRBV5-1 and TRBJ1-2; D uncertain. Germline CDR1 reads SGHRS; CDR2 reads YFSETQ. V shed 2 bases and J shed 7 bases, with 6 bases lying between them. The CDR3 has 11 residues. CDR3 protein: CASSFGVGYTF. The CDR3 DNA follows: TGCGCCAGCAGCTTCGGAGTTGGCTACACCTTC.

This clonotype was seen a few times. The CDR3 loop is CASSYTRETQYF. The CDR3 bases are TGTGCCAGCAGTTACACCCGGGAGACCCAGTACTTC. The genes are TRBV12-3 or TRBV12-4 and TRBJ2-5; D gene uncertain. With 4 bases removed from V and 5 bases from J, the gap between germline ends came to 8 bases. The CDR3 spans 12 residues.

This clonotype has just a few counts. The J gene is TRBJ2-3, the V gene TRBV12-3 or TRBV12-4; 11 nucleotides align to TRBD2. V lost 5 bases to trimming and J lost 0 bases; unmatched junction nucleotides: 4. CDR3 size: 16 residues. This CDR3 reads CASSPTSGGSTDTQYF. The CDR3 coding sequence is TGTGCCAGCAGTCCAACTAGCGGGGGTAGCACAGATACGCAGTATTTT.

Here the CDR3 reads CSAEGRQGTEQFF. In DNA form, the CDR3 reads TGCAGCGCCGAGGGGCGACAGGGGACTGAGCAGTTCTTC. This sequence joins TRBV29-1 and TRBJ2-1; 8 bases are shared with TRBD1. The junction had 11 bases not matched to a gene; V was cut back by 7 bases and J by 9 bases. Germline loops: CDR1 SQVTM, CDR2 ANQGSEA. There are 13 residues in the CDR3.

The rearrangement links TRBV7-3 to TRBJ1-1, with D possibly matching TRBD1 (5 bases). CDR1 and CDR2 (germline): SGHTA, FQGTGA. V lost 5 bases and J 2 bases, leaving 18 bases between the germline ends. The CDR3 is made up of 16 amino acids. The CDR3: CASSPRWGSGNTEAFF. As DNA, the CDR3 is TGTGCCAGCAGCCCACGTTGGGGGTCTGGAAACACTGAAGCTTTCTTT.

The J gene is TRBJ2-1, the V gene TRBV7-3; TRBD1 is a possible D gene (6 bases). Germline V lookup: CDR1 SGHTA, CDR2 FQGTGA. The CDR3 contains 13 residues. V gave up 5 bases and J gave up 7 bases, with 12 bases separating them. CDR3 nucleotides: TGTGCCAGCAGCCCACCAGGGGTTAATGAGCAGTTCTTC. It yields the protein CASSPPGVNEQFF. Filled out from reference TRBV7-3 and TRBJ2-1, the complete variable domain reads GAGVSQTPSNKVTEKGKYVELRCDPISGHTALYWYRQSLGQGPEFLIYFQGTGAADDSGLPNDRFFAVRPEGSVSTLKIQRTERGDSAVYLCASSPPGVNEQFFGPGTRLTVL.

This clonotype was counted between two and nine times. The chain combines TRBV10-2 with TRBJ2-1; 7 positions match TRBD1. The CDR3 has 12 amino acids. V shed 3 bases and J 8 bases; nucleotides not matched to a gene: 1. CDR1 is WSHSY, CDR2 SAAADI, per germline. Written as DNA, the CDR3 is TGCGCCAGCAGTGACCAGGGGGATGAGCAGTTCTTC. It is translated as CASSDQGDEQFF.

Comment on this clonotype: A much larger clone lies a single base off, so this may be a read error. The chain couples TRBV7-2 to TRBJ1-4; TRBD1 matches 7 bases. CDR1 and CDR2 (germline): SGHTA, FQGNSA. There are 14 residues in the CDR3. V was clipped by 5 bases and J by 6 bases; unmatched bases: 6. The CDR3 coding sequence is TGTGCCAGCAGCGACAGGGAGCTTGATGAAAAACTGTTTTTT. Its protein is CASSDRELDEKLFF.

V usage is TRBV27 and J usage is TRBJ1-6; 8 bases align to TRBD1. The CDR3 is made up of 14 amino acids. Germline V gene lookup returns CDR1 MNHEY and CDR2 SMNVEV (reference sequence). V lost 5 bases and J lost 9; bases outside the gene matches: 6. Here the CDR3 reads CASSSRDRSSPLHF. CDR3 nucleotides: TGTGCCAGCAGTAGTCGGGACAGGAGTTCACCCCTCCACTTT.

This clonotype was counted a few times. This chain connects TRBV5-5 to TRBJ1-6; 7 bases fit TRBD1. The CDR3 length is 14 residues. Germline trimming cut 4 bases from V and 13 bases from J; bases unmatched to any gene: 11. CDR1 is SGHKS, CDR2 YYEKEE, per germline (reference sequence). Here the CDR3 DNA reads TGTGCCAGCAGCACCGGGACAGAGTCAAGTCCCCTCCACTTT. It specifies CASSTGTESSPLHF.

V gene TRBV20-1 combines with J gene TRBJ2-3; 11 bases are a match to TRBD2. The CDR3 is 16 residues long. Germline V gives CDR1 DFQATT, CDR2 SNEGSKA (reference sequence). With 3 bases clipped from V and 5 bases from J, the junction kept 10 bases outside the gene matches. The CDR3 DNA follows: TGCAGTGCTAGTGGGGAACTAGCGGGGGTTTTAGATACGCAGTATTTT. Amino acids: CSASGELAGVLDTQYF.

This clonotype was seen a handful of times. The chain recombines TRBV12-3 or TRBV12-4 with TRBJ1-2; TRBD1 matches 8 bases. V lost 2 bases and J lost 5; bases outside the gene matches: 1. The CDR3 sequence is 13 residues long. The CDR3 is CASSLTGGYGYTF. The CDR3, as DNA: TGTGCCAGCAGTTTAACAGGGGGATATGGCTACACCTTC.

Ten or more counts support this clonotype. The chain combines TRBV11-2 with TRBJ1-6; unclear D gene. There are 16 residues in the CDR3. Germline V gives CDR1 SGHAT, CDR2 FQNNGV. V lost 1 base to trimming and J lost 0 bases, with 7 bases between them. CDR3: CASSLGIPSYNSPLHF. The CDR3 region has the DNA TGTGCCAGCAGCTTAGGAATCCCCTCCTATAATTCACCCCTCCACTTT.

This clonotype has a count of ten or more. This chain links TRBV7-8 with TRBJ1-2; D call uncertain. V was trimmed by 4 bases and J by 5 bases, leaving 17 bases between them. In germline, CDR1 is SGHVS, CDR2 FQNEAQ. The length of the CDR3 is 15 residues. The CDR3 is CASSSPGISGYGYTF. The CDR3 DNA is TGTGCCAGCAGCTCGCCGGGAATCTCTGGGTATGGCTACACCTTC.

J is TRBJ2-1 and V is TRBV7-9, with D hard to call. V lost 3 bases and J lost 11, with 5 bases in between. The CDR3 consists of 10 residues. Germline V gene sequence: CDR1 SEHNR, CDR2 FQNEAQ (reference sequence). This chain's CDR3 is CASSLAKQFF. As DNA, the CDR3 is TGTGCCAGCAGCTTGGCTAAGCAGTTCTTC.

The table lists this clonotype with a few counts. The chain uses TRBV5-6 and TRBJ2-1; 7 bases line up with TRBD1. CDR3 length: 15 residues. Germline values: CDR1 SGHDT, CDR2 YYEEEE. Losses at the gene ends were 0 bases for V and 8 bases for J; bases not matched to a gene: 8. The CDR3 sequence: CASSLEPGQLDEQFF. The CDR3 DNA reads as TGTGCCAGCAGCTTGGAACCGGGACAGCTCGATGAGCAGTTCTTC.

This chain links TRBV25-1 with TRBJ1-2; no definite D call. Germline V gene data show CDR1 as MGHDK and CDR2 as SYGVNS. This CDR3 has 15 amino acids. V lost 2 bases, J lost 8 bases, and 18 bases lay in between. The CDR3 is CASSEIGLHSDGYTF. The CDR3 DNA is TGTGCCAGCAGTGAAATAGGACTCCACTCCGACGGCTACACCTTC.

The chain is built from TRBV2 and TRBJ1-1; a weak D match, TRBD1 (5 bases). The V gene's germline CDR1 is SNHLY and CDR2 FYNNEI. There are 14 residues in the CDR3. Trimming removed 2 bases at V and 10 bases at J, with 17 bases between. CDR3 DNA: TGTGCCAGCAGTGAAAATACTAGGGGCAGCGGAGCTTTCTTT. Its translation: CASSENTRGSGAFF.

A few counts support this clonotype. This rearrangement joins TRBV3-1 to TRBJ2-4; weak D call: TRBD1 (7 bases). CDR3 size: 16 residues. Germline V gene lookup returns CDR1 LGHDT and CDR2 YNNKEL (reference sequence). The V and J ends lost 5 bases and 1 base respectively, with 15 bases between them. The CDR3 DNA sequence: TGTGCCAGCAGCTTTGGAGGGGGCTGGGCCAAAAACATTCAGTACTTC. Its protein product is CASSFGGGWAKNIQYF.

The rearrangement links TRBV20-1 to TRBJ1-6; possible D gene TRBD1, 6 bases. The CDR3 extends over 12 amino acids. V shed 3 bases and J shed 13 bases, with 13 bases lying between them. The germline CDR1 and CDR2 sequences are DFQATT and SNEGSKA (reference sequence). CDR3 nucleotide sequence: TGCAGTGCTAGCCTTGGGGGCCCCCCCCTCCACTTT. Translating it yields CSASLGGPPLHF.